A single TCR beta chain is shown here with its context. Trimming took 4 bases from V and 5 from J, leaving 9 bases between them. This CDR3 comprises 13 residues. The germline V gene encodes CDR1 LGHNA and CDR2 YSLEER. Full-length variable regions came from constant-region reverse primers plus semi-nested Nested Universal Primer A PCR. TCRdb independently ran MiXCR on the 5' RACE reads; one entry per CDR3 protein. This sample carries over 50,000 distinct CDR3 sequences, under 35% of them seen once, and the ten largest clones take 2.3%. This sequence was found in a female donor with breast cancer. V and J are TRBV4-3 and TRBJ1-5; D is unresolved. The sample comprised tumor-infiltrating naive CD4+ T cells sorted from the breast tumor. Subset indicated: naive CD4+ T cells, CD4+CD45RA+CD25-. The CDR3 loop is CASSRDLDQPQHF. CDR3 bases: TGCGCCAGCAGCCGAGATCTGGATCAGCCCCAGCATTTT.